Here is one T cell receptor (beta chain) with its context. This entry belongs to a study of HIV-infected patients and healthy controls. One entry per CDR3 protein, called by TCRdb with MiXCR from the 5' RACE reads. The data show 19,000 or so distinct CDR3 sequences, around 19% seen once. There are 12 residues in the CDR3. Germline V gene sequence: CDR1 LNHDA, CDR2 SQIVND (reference sequence). V was clipped by 3 bases and J by 7 bases, with 9 bases between them. The specimen sequenced was CD8+ T cells from blood. V gene TRBV19 combines with J gene TRBJ1-1; D gene ambiguous. The sequence was obtained from a human donor in good health. CDR3 nucleotide sequence: TGTGCCAGTAGTATCCCGTATCTTGAAGCTTTCTTT. Protein product: CASSIPYLEAFF. Full variable domain (rest looked up from reference TRBV19 and TRBJ1-1): DGGITQSPKYLFRKEGQNVTLSCEQNLNHDAMYWYRQDPGQGLRLIYYSQIVNDFQKGDIAEGYSVSREKKESFPLTVTSAQKNPTAFYLCASSIPYLEAFFGQGTRLTVV.